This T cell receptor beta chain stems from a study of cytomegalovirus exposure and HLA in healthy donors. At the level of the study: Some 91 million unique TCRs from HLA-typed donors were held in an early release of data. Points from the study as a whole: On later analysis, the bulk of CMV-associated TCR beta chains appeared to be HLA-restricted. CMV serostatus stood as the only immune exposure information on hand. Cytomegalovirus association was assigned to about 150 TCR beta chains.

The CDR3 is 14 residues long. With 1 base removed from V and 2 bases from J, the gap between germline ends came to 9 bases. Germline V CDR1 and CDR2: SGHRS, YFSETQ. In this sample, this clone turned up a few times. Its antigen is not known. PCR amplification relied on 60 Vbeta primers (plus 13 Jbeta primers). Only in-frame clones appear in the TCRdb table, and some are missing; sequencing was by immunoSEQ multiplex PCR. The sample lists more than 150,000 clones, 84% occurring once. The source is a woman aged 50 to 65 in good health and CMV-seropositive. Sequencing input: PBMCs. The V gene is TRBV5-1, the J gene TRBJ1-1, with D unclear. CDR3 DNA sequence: TGCGCCAGCAGCTTGTTCAGAATCAACACTGAAGCTTTCTTT. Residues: CASSLFRINTEAFF.